This entry describes one T cell receptor (beta chain). Other DNA sequences within the sample encode an identical CDR3. The data originate from a study of cytomegalovirus exposure and HLA in healthy donors. Amplification used 60 Vbeta primers and 13 Jbeta primers. The data were produced by immunoSEQ multiplex PCR, yet TCRdb's version contains in-frame clones alone and is incomplete. The profile shows more than 140,000 clones, almost 85% of them singletons. This cohort consisted of healthy bone marrow donors. CDR3 size: 15 residues. Germline assignment: CDR1 MNHEY and CDR2 SVGAGI. The V segment lost 6 bases and the J segment 4 bases; nucleotides outside the gene matches: 5.

The specimen sequenced was PBMCs. The rearrangement joins TRBV6-5 to TRBJ1-5, with TRBD1 matching 11 bases. This TCR was sampled from a young man in good health and CMV-seropositive. CDR3 nucleotide sequence: TGTGCCAGCAGAAGAGGACAGGGGGCAAATCAGCCCCAGCATTTT. Translation: CASRRGQGANQPQHF.